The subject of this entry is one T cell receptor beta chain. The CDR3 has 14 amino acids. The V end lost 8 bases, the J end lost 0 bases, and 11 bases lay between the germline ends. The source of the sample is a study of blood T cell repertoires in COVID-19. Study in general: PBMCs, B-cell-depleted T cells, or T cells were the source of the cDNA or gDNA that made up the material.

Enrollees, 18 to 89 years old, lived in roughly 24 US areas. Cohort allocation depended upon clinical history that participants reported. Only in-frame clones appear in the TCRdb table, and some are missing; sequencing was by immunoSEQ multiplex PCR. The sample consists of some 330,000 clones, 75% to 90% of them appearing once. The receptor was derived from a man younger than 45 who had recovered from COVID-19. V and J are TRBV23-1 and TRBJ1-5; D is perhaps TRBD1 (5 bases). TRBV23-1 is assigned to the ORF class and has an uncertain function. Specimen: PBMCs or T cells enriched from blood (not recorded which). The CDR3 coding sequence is TGCGCCAGCGGGACGGACTATAGCAATCAGCCCCAGCATTTT. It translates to CASGTDYSNQPQHF.